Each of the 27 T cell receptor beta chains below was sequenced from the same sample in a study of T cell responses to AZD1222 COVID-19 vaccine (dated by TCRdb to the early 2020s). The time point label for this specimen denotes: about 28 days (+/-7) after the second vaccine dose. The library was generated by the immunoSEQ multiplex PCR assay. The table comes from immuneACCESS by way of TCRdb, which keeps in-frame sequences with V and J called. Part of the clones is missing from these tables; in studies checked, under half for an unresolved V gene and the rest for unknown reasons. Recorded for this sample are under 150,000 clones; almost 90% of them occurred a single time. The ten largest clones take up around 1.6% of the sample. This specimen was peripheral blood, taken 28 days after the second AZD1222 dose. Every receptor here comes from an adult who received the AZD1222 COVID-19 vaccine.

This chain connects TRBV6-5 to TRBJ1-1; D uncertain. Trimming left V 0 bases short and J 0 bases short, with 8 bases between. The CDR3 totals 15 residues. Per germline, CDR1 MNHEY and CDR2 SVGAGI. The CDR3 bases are TGTGCCAGCAGTTACTCGACGAGGGTGAACACTGAAGCTTTCTTT. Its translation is CASSYSTRVNTEAFF.

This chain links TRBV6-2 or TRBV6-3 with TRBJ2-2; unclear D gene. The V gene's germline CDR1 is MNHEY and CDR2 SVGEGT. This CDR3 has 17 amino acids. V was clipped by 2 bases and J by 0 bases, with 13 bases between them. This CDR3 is CASSYPRMSANTGELFF. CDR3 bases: TGTGCCAGCAGTTACCCTCGGATGAGTGCGAACACCGGGGAGCTGTTTTTT.

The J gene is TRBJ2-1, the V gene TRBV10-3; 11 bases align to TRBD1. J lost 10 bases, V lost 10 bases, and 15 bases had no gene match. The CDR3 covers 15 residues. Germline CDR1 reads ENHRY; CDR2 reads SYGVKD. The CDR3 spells CATNAGTGGFSEQFF. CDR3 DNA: TGTGCCACCAATGCCGGGACAGGGGGATTCAGCGAGCAGTTCTTC.

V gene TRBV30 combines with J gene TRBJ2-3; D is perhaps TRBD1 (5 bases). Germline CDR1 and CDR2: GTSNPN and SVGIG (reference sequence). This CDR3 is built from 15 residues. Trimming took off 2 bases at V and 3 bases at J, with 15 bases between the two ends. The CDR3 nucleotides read TGTGCCTGGAGTCCCCTTAGCAGGGTAACAGATACGCAGTATTTT. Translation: CAWSPLSRVTDTQYF.

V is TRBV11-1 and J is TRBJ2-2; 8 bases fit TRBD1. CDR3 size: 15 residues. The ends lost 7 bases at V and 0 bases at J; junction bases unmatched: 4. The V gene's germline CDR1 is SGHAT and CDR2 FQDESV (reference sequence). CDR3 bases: TGTGCCAGCACCTGGGGACAGGCGAACACCGGGGAGCTGTTTTTT. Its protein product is CASTWGQANTGELFF.

This CDR3 is CASRTDEIQPQHF. In nucleotides, the CDR3 is TGTGCCAGCCGGACAGATGAAATTCAGCCCCAGCATTTT. This sequence joins TRBV12-3 or TRBV12-4 and TRBJ1-5; D possibly corresponds to TRBD1 (6 bases). This CDR3 has 13 residues. Trimming left V 8 bases short and J 6 bases short, with 14 bases between.

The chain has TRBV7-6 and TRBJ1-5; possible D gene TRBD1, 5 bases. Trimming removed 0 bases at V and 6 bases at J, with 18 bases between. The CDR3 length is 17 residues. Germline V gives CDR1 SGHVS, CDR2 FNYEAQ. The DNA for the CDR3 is TGTGCCAGCAGCTTAGCCCAGGGAGGGGCAATGGGTCAGCCCCAGCATTTT. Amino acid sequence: CASSLAQGGAMGQPQHF.

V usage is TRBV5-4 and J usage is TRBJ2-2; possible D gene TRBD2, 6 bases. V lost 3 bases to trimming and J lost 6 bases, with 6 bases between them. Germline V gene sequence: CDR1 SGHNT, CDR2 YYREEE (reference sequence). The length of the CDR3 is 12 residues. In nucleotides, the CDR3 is TGTGCCAGCAGCTGGGGGGCCGGGGAGCTGTTTTTT. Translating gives CASSWGAGELFF. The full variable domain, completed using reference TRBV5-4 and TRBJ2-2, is ETGVTQSPTHLIKTRGQQVTLRCSSQSGHNTVSWYQQALGQGPQFIFQYYREEENGRGNFPPRFSGLQFPNYSSELNVNALELDDSALYLCASSWGAGELFFGEGSRLTVL.

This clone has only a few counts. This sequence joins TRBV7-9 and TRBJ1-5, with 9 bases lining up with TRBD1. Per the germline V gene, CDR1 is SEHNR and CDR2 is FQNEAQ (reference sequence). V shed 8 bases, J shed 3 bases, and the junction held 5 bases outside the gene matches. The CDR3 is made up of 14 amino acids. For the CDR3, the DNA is TGTGCCAGCGGCGGACAGGGGTTCAATCAGCCCCAGCATTTT. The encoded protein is CASGGQGFNQPQHF.

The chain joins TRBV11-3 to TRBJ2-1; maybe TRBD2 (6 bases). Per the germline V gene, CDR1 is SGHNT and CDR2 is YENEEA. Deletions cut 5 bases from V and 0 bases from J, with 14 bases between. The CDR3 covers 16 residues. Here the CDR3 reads CASSQSRGSSYNEQFF. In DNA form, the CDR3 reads TGTGCCAGCAGCCAGAGTCGGGGGAGCTCCTACAATGAGCAGTTCTTC.

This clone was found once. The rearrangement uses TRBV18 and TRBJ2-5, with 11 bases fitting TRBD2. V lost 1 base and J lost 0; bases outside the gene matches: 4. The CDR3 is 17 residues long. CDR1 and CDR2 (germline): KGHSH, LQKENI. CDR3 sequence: CASSPRASGGYQETQYF. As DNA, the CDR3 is TGTGCCAGCTCACCACGAGCTAGCGGGGGGTACCAAGAGACCCAGTACTTC. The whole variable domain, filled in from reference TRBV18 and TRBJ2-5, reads NAGVMQNPRHLVRRRGQEARLRCSPMKGHSHVYWYRQLPEEGLKFMVYLQKENIIDESGMPKERFSAEFPKEGPSILRIQQVVRGDSAAYFCASSPRASGGYQETQYFGPGTRLLVL.

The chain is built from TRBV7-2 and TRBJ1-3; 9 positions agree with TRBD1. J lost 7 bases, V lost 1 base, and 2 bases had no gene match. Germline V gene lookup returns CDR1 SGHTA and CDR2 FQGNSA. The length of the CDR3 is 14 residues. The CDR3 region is CASSLDRGPNTIYF. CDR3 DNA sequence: TGTGCCAGCAGCTTAGACAGGGGGCCGAACACCATATATTTT.

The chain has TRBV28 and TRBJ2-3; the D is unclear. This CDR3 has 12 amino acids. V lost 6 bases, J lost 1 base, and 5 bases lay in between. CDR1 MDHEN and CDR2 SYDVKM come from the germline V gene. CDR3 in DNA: TGTGCCAGCAGCTCGGGCACAGATACGCAGTATTTT. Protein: CASSSGTDTQYF.

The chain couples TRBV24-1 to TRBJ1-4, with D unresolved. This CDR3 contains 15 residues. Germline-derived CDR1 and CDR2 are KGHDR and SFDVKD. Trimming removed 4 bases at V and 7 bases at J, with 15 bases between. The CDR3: CATSEASAGREKLFF. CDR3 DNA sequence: TGTGCCACCAGTGAGGCATCAGCCGGTCGTGAAAAACTGTTTTTT.

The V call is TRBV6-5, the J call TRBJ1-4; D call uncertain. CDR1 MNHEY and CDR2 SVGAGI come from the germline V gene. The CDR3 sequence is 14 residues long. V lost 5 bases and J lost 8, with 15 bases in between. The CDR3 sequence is CASSPGAGREKLFF. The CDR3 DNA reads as TGTGCCAGCAGTCCGGGAGCCGGCCGCGAAAAACTGTTTTTT.

CDR3 sequence (DNA): TGTGCCAGCAGTCGGACAGGGAGAACCTACGAGCAGTACTTC. It translates to CASSRTGRTYEQYF. The rearrangement joins TRBV6-2 or TRBV6-3 to TRBJ2-7; TRBD1 agrees at 8 bases. The germline gives CDR1 MNHEY, CDR2 SVGEGT. The CDR3 contains 14 residues. The V and J ends lost 5 bases and 2 bases, in that order; junction bases with no gene match: 5.

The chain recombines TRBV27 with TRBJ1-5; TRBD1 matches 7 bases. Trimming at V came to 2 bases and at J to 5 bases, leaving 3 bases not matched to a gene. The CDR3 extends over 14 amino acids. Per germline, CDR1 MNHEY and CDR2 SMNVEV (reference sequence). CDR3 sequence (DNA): TGTGCCAGCAGTTTACAGGGGGGCCATCAGCCCCAGCATTTT. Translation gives CASSLQGGHQPQHF.

CDR3 region: CATSGLAGNTIYF. The DNA for the CDR3 is TGTGCCACGTCGGGGCTGGCGGGTAACACCATATATTTT. V usage is TRBV30 and J usage is TRBJ1-3, with D perhaps matching TRBD1 (5 bases). Germline CDR1 GTSNPN, CDR2 SVGIG (reference sequence). The CDR3 is 13 amino acids. Between the trimmed V and J ends, which lost 8 bases and 7 bases, there was a span of 18 bases.

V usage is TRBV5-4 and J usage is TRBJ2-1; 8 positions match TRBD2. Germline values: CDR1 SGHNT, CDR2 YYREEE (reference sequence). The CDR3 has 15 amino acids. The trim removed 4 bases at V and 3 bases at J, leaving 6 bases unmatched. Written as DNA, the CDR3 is TGTGCCAGCAGCAGGGACGGGGGGGGCTACAATGAGCAGTTCTTC. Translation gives CASSRDGGGYNEQFF.

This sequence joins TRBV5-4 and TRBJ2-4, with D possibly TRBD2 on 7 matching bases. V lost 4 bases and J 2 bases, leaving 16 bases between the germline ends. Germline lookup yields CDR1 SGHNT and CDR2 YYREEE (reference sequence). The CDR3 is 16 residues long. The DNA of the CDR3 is TGTGCCAGCAGCGGGGGGGGCGGATCCTCCAAAAACATTCAGTACTTC. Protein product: CASSGGGGSSKNIQYF.

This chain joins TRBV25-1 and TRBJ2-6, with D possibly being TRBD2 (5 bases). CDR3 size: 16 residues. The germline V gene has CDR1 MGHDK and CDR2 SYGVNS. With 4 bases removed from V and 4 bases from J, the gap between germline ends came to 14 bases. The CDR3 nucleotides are TGTGCCAGCAGTGGGTTCGGGGTTTCAGGGGCCAACGTCCTGACTTTC. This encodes CASSGFGVSGANVLTF.

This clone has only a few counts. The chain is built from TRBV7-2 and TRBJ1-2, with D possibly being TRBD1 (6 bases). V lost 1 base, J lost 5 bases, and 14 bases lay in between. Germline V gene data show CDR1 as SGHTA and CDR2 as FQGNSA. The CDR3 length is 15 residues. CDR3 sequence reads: CASSLVRGRGYGYTF. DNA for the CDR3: TGTGCCAGCAGCTTAGTGCGGGGGAGGGGGTATGGCTACACCTTC.

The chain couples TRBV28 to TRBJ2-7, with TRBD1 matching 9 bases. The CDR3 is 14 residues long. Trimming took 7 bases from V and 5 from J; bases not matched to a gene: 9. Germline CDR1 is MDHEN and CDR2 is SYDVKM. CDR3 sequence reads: CASTQPGQGHEQYF. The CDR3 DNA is TGTGCCAGCACCCAACCGGGACAGGGTCACGAGCAGTACTTC.

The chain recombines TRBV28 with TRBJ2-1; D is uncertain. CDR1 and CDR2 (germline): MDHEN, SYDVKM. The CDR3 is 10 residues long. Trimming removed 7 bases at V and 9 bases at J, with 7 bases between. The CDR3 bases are TGTGCCAGCAAGGACGCTGAGCAGTTCTTC. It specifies CASKDAEQFF.

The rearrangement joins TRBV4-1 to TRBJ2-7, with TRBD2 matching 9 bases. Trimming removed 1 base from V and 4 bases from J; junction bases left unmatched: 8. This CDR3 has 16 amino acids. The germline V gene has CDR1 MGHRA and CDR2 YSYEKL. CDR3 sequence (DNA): TGCGCCAGCAGCCAAGTAAGTAGCGGGAGTTTGTACGAGCAGTACTTC. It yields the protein CASSQVSSGSLYEQYF.

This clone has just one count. The CDR3 sequence is CASRRSGFQETQYF. DNA of the CDR3: TGCGCCAGCCGAAGGAGCGGCTTCCAAGAGACCCAGTACTTC. The chain has TRBV5-1 and TRBJ2-5, with D perhaps TRBD2 (5 bases). CDR1 is SGHRS and CDR2 is YFSETQ in the germline V gene. V was shortened by 7 bases and J by 1 base, with 14 bases between the two germline ends. This CDR3 comprises 14 residues.

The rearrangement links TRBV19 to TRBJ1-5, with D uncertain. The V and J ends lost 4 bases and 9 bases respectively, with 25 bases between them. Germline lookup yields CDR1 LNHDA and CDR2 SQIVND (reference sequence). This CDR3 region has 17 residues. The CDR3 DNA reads TGTGCCAGTAGTACGGCCGTCCCACAGCGGGCCGAGAGGCCCCAGCATTTT. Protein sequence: CASSTAVPQRAERPQHF.